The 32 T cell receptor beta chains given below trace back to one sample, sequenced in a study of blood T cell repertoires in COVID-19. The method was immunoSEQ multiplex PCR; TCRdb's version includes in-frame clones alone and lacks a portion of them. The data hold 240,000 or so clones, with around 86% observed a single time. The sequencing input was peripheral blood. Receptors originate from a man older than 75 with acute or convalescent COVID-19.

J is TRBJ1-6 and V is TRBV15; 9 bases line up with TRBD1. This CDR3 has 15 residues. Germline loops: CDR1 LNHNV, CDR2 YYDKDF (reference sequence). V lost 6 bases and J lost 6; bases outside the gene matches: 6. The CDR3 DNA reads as TGTGCCACCAGGTGGGACAGGGCGTCTAATTCACCCCTCCACTTT. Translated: CATRWDRASNSPLHF.

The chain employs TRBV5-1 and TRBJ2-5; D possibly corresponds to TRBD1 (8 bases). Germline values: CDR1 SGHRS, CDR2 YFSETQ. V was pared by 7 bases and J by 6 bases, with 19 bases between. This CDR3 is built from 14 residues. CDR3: CASSPEQGGKTQYF. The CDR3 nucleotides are TGCGCCAGCTCTCCCGAACAGGGGGGGAAGACCCAGTACTTC.

The CDR3 DNA reads as TGCAGCGTACAACCGACAGGGAGGAATTCACCCCTCCACTTT. Protein product: CSVQPTGRNSPLHF. This sequence joins TRBV29-1 and TRBJ1-6, with 7 bases fitting TRBD1. The V segment lost 6 bases and the J segment 7 bases; nucleotides outside the gene matches: 9. Germline loops: CDR1 SQVTM, CDR2 ANQGSEA. This CDR3 is built from 14 residues.

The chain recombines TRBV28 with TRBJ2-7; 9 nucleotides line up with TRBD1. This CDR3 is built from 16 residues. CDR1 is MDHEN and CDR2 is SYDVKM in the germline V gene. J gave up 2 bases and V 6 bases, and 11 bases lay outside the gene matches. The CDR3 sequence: CASSPRLGTGTYEQYF. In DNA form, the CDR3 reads TGTGCCAGCAGCCCCCGACTCGGGACAGGGACCTACGAGCAGTACTTC.

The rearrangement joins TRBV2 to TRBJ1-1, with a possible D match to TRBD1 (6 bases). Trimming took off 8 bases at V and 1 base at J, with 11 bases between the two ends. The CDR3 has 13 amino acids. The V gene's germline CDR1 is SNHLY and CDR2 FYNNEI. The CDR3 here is CASHTGPNTEAFF. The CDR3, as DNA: TGTGCCAGCCACACAGGGCCGAACACTGAAGCTTTCTTT.

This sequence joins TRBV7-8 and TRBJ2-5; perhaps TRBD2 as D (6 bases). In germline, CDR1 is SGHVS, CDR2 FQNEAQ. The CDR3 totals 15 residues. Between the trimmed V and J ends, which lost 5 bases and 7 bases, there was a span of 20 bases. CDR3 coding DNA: TGTGCCAGCAGCCTCACCTCTACCCGGGGGACGACCCAGTACTTC. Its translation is CASSLTSTRGTTQYF.

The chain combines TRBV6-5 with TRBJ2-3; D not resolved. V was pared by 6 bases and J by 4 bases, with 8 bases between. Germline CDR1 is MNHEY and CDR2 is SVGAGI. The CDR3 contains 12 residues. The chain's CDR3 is CASSHSPDTQYF. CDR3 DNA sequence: TGTGCCAGCAGCCATAGCCCAGATACGCAGTATTTT.

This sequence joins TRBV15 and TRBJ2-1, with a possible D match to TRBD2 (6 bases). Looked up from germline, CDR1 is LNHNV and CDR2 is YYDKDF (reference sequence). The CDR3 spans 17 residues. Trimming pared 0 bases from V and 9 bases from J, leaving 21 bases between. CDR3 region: CATSRDRRDSLPFEQFF. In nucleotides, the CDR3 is TGTGCCACCAGCAGAGACCGAAGGGACTCCCTCCCCTTTGAGCAGTTCTTC.

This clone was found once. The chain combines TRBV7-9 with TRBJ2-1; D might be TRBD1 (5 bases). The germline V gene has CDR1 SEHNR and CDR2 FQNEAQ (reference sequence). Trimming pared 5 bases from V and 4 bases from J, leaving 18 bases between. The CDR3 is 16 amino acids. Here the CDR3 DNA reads TGTGCCAGCAGCCACGGGCTATCTAAGGGGTACAATGAGCAGTTCTTC. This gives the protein CASSHGLSKGYNEQFF.

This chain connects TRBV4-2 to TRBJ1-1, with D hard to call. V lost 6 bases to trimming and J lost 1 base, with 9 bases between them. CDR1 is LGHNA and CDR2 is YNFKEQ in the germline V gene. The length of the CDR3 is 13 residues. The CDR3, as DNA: TGTGCCAGCAGTGTAGAGAAGAACACTGAAGCTTTCTTT. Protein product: CASSVEKNTEAFF.

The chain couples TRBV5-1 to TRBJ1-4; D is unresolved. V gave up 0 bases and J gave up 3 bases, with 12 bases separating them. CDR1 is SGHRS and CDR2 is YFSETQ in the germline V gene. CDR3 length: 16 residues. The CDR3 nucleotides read TGCGCCAGCAGCTTGGCCATCCGGTCATCTAATGAAAAACTGTTTTTT. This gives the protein CASSLAIRSSNEKLFF.

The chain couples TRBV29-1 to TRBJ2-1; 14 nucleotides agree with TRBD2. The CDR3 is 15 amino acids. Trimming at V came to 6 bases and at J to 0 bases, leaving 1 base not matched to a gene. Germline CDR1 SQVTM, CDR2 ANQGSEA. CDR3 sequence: CSVGLAGGSYNEQFF. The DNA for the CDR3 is TGCAGCGTCGGACTAGCGGGAGGCTCCTACAATGAGCAGTTCTTC.

As DNA, the CDR3 is TGCAGTGCTAGTCAAGATACAGGGGAAACACAGCCCCAGCATTTT. This codes for CSASQDTGETQPQHF. The chain combines TRBV20-1 with TRBJ1-5; TRBD1 aligns across 7 bases. V dropped 3 bases and J dropped 7; count of bases not matched to a gene: 12. Germline lookup yields CDR1 DFQATT and CDR2 SNEGSKA (reference sequence). This CDR3 has 15 amino acids.

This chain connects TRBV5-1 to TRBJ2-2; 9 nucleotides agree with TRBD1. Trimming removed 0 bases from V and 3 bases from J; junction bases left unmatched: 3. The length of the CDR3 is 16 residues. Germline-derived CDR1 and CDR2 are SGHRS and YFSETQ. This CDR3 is CASSLVGQGDTGELFF. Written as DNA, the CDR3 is TGCGCCAGCAGCTTGGTGGGACAGGGCGACACCGGGGAGCTGTTTTTT.

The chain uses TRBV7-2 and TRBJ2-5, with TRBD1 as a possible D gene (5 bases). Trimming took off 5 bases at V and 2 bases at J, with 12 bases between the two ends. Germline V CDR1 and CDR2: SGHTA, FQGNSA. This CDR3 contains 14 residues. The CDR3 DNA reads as TGTGCCAGCAGCCCGCGACAGAGTCAAGAGACCCAGTACTTC. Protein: CASSPRQSQETQYF.

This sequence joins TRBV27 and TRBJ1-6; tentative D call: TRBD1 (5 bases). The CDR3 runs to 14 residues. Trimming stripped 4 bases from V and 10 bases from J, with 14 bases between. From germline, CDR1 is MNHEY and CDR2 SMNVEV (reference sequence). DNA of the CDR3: TGTGCCAGCAGTTCGGGACTCCCTAGCTCACCCCTCCACTTT. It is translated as CASSSGLPSSPLHF.

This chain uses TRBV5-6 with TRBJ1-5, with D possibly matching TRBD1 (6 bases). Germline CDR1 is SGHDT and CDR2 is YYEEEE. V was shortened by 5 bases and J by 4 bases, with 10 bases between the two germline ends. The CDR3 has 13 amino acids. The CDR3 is CASSFTGNQPQHF. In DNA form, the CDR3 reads TGTGCCAGCAGTTTTACAGGGAATCAGCCCCAGCATTTT.

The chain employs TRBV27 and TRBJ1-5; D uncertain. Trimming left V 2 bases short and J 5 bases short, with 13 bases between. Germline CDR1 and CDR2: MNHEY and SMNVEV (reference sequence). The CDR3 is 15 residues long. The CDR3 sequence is CASSLNSLFDQPQHF. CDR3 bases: TGTGCCAGCAGTTTAAACAGTCTGTTCGATCAGCCCCAGCATTTT.

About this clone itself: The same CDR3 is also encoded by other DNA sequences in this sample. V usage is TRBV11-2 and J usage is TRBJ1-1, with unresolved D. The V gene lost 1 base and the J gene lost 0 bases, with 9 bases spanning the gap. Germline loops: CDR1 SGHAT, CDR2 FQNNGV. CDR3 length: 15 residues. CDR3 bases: TGTGCCAGCAGCTTAGTCGGTCTGATGAACACTGAAGCTTTCTTT. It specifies CASSLVGLMNTEAFF.

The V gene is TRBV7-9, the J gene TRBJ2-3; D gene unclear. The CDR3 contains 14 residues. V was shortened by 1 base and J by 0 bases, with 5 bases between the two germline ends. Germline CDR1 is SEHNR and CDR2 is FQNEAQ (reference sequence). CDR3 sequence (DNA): TGTGCCAGCAGCTTAGACAGCAGCACAGATACGCAGTATTTT. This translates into CASSLDSSTDTQYF. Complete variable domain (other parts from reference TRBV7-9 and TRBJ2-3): DTGVSQNPRHKITKRGQNVTFRCDPISEHNRLYWYRQTLGQGPEFLTYFQNEAQLEKSRLLSDRFSAERPKGSFSTLEIQRTEQGDSAMYLCASSLDSSTDTQYFGPGTRLTVL.

This CDR3 is CASSQVTGYEQYF. The CDR3 coding sequence is TGTGCCAGCAGCCAAGTGACGGGCTACGAGCAGTACTTC. The V call is TRBV3-1 (or the pseudogene TRBV3-2), the J call TRBJ2-7, with unresolved D. Per the germline V gene, CDR1 is LGHDT and CDR2 is YNNKEL (reference sequence). The CDR3 loop spans 13 amino acids. With 1 base removed from V and 3 bases from J, the gap between germline ends came to 7 bases.

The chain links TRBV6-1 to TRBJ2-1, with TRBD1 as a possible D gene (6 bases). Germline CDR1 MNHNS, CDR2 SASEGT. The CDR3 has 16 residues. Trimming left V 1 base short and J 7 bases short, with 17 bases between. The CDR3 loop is CASSEGETGIINEQFF. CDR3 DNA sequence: TGTGCCAGCAGTGAAGGGGAAACAGGGATTATAAATGAGCAGTTCTTC.

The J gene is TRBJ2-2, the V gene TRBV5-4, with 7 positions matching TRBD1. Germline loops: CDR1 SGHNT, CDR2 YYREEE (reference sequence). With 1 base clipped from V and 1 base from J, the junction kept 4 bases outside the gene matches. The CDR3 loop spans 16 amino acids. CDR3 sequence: CASSLRAGGNTGELFF. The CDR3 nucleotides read TGTGCCAGCAGCTTGAGGGCAGGGGGGAACACCGGGGAGCTGTTTTTT.

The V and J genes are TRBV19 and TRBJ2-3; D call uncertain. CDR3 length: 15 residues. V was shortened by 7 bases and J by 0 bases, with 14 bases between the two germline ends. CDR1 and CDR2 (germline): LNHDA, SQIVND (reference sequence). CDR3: CASKLSDISTDTQYF. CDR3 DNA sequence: TGTGCCAGTAAATTGTCAGACATAAGCACAGATACGCAGTATTTT.

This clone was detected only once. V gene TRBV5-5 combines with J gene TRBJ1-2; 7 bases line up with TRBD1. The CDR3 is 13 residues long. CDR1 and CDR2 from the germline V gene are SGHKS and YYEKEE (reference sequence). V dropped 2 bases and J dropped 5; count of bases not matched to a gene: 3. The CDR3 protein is CASSFTGEYGYTF. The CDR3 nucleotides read TGTGCCAGCAGCTTCACAGGGGAATATGGCTACACCTTC.

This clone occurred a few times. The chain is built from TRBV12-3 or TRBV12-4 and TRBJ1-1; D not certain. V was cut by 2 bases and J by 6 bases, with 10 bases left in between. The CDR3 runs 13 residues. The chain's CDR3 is CASSLLVKPEAFF. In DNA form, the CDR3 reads TGTGCCAGCAGTTTACTTGTAAAGCCTGAAGCTTTCTTT.

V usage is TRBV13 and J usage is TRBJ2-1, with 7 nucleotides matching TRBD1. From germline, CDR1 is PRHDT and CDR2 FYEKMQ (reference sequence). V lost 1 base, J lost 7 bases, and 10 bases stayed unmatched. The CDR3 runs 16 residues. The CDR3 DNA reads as TGTGCCAGCAGCTTAGCGACGACAGGGAAGGGGAATGAGCAGTTCTTC. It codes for CASSLATTGKGNEQFF.

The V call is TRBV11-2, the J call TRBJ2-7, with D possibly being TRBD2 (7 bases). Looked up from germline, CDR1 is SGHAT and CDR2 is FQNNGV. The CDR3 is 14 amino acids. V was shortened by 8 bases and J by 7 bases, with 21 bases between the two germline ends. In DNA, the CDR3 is TGTGCCAGCTCCCAAGCCCAGGGGCGGGGGGAGCAGTACTTC. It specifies CASSQAQGRGEQYF.

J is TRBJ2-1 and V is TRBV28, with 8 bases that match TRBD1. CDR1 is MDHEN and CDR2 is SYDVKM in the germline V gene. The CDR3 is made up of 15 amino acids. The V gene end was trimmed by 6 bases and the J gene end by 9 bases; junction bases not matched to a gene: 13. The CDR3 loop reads CASSPNQGTGLEQFF. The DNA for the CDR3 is TGTGCCAGCAGCCCCAACCAAGGGACAGGCCTTGAGCAGTTCTTC.

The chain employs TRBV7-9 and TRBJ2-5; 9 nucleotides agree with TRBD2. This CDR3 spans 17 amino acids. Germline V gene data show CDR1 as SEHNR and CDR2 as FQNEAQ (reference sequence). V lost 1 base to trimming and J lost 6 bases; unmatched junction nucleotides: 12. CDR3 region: CASSLGGLAGRYQTQYF. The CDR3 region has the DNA TGTGCCAGCAGCTTAGGGGGGCTAGCGGGAAGGTACCAGACCCAGTACTTC.

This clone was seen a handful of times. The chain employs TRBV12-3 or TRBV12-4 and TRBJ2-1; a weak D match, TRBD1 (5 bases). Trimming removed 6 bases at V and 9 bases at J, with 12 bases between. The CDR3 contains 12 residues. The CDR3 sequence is CASRAGWGEQFF. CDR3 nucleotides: TGTGCCAGCAGAGCAGGGTGGGGTGAGCAGTTCTTC.

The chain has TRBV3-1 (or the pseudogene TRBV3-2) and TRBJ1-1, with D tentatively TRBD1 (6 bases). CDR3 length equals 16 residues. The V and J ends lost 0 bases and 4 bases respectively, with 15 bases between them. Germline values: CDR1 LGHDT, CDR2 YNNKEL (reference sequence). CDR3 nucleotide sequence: TGTGCCAGCAGCCAAGAGAGCCGCAGGGGAAGCACTGAAGCTTTCTTT. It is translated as CASSQESRRGSTEAFF.